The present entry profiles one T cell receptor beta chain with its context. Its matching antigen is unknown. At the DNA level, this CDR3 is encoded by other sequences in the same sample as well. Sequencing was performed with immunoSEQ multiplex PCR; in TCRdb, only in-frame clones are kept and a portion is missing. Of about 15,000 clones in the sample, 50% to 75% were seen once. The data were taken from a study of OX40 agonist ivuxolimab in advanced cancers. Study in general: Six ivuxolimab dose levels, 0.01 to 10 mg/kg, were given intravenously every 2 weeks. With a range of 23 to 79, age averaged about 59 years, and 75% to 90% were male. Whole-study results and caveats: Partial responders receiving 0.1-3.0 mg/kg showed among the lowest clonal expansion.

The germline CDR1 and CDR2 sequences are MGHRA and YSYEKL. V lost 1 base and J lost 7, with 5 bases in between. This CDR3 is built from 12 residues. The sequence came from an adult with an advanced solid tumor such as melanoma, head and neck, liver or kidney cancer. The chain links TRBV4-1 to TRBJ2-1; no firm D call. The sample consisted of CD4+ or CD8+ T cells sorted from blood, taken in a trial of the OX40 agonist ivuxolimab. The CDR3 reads CASSQVRNEQFF. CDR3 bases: TGCGCCAGCAGCCAAGTCCGAAATGAGCAGTTCTTC.